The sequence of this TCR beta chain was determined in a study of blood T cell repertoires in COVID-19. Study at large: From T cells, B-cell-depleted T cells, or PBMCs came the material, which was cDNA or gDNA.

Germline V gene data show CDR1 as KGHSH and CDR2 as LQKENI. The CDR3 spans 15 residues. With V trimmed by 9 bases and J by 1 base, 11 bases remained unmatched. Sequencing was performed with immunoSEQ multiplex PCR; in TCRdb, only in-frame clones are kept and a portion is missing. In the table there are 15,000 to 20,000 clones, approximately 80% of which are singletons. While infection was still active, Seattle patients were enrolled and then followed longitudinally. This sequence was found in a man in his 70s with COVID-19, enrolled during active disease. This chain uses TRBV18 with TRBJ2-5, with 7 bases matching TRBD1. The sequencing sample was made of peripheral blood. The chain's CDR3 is CASRLTGQPQETQYF. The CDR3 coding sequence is TGTGCCAGTCGACTCACGGGACAGCCCCAAGAGACCCAGTACTTC.